This entry lists 9 T cell receptor beta chains sequenced from one sample in a study of sequential checkpoint blockade in melanoma. The table came from immunoSEQ multiplex PCR; TCRdb's copy has only in-frame clones and leaves some out. The table has 4,500 to 7,000 clones, roughly two fifths seen once. Specified treatment: randomized to nivolumab then ipilimumab (arm A) or the reverse (arm B). This material consisted of tumor tissue (inferred from file names), taken from a patient given nivolumab and ipilimumab in sequence. The receptor set was obtained from a human donor with melanoma.

This clone has a handful of counts. The chain combines TRBV10-2 with TRBJ2-1, with D perhaps matching TRBD2 (6 bases). Germline V gene sequence: CDR1 WSHSY, CDR2 SAAADI. The CDR3 is 13 residues long. V was cut by 2 bases and J by 4 bases, with 6 bases left in between. Here the CDR3 DNA reads TGCGCCAGCAGTGAGCGGGAGTACAATGAGCAGTTCTTC. Translating gives CASSEREYNEQFF.

The chain links TRBV11-3 to TRBJ2-7; 7 bases map to TRBD2. J lost 6 bases, V lost 5 bases, and 16 bases had no gene match. This CDR3 has 16 residues. Germline V gene sequence: CDR1 SGHNT, CDR2 YENEEA. CDR3 nucleotides: TGTGCCAGCAGCAAAATTCGACGGGAGGCTTCCCGCGAGCAGTACTTC. Translation: CASSKIRREASREQYF.

This chain links TRBV4-1 with TRBJ1-2, with TRBD1 identical over 8 bases. The CDR3 runs 17 residues. The germline V gene has CDR1 MGHRA and CDR2 YSYEKL. The trim removed 0 bases at V and 4 bases at J, leaving 10 bases unmatched. CDR3 DNA sequence: TGCGCCAGCAGCCAAGATATCCAGGGGGCGAGGGGCTATGGCTACACCTTC. This codes for CASSQDIQGARGYGYTF.

This clone has more than one count but fewer than ten. The chain recombines TRBV16 with TRBJ1-1; possible D gene TRBD1, 5 bases. V dropped 1 base and J dropped 4 bases, with 7 bases sitting between them. Germline CDR1 and CDR2: KGHSY and FQNENV. The CDR3 loop spans 13 amino acids. The CDR3 is CASSQLGVTEAFF. CDR3 DNA: TGTGCCAGCAGCCAATTGGGGGTCACTGAAGCTTTCTTT.

This clone was seen a few times. The J gene is TRBJ1-1, the V gene TRBV18, with D unclear. Trimming pared 3 bases from V and 1 base from J, leaving 9 bases between. The CDR3 length is 14 residues. Germline CDR1 reads KGHSH; CDR2 reads LQKENI. The CDR3 DNA reads TGTGCCAGCTCACCCCGGAGCACGAACACTGAAGCTTTCTTT. Translating it yields CASSPRSTNTEAFF.

This clone was seen only a few times. The chain carries TRBV6-8 and TRBJ2-1; possible D gene TRBD2, 6 bases. The germline V and J ends were trimmed by 6 bases and 8 bases, with 20 bases remaining between them. CDR1 and CDR2 from the germline V gene are MNHGY and SAAAGT. The length of the CDR3 is 15 residues. DNA for the CDR3: TGTGCCAGCAGGCGCCGGGGCAATTGGGGGGATGAGCAGTTCTTC. As protein: CASRRRGNWGDEQFF.

The chain joins TRBV6-8 to TRBJ1-1; D not certain. The CDR3 runs to 14 residues. Germline V gene data show CDR1 as MNHGY and CDR2 as SAAAGT. Trimming cost V 5 bases and J 4 bases, with 14 bases left between them. Written as DNA, the CDR3 is TGTGCCAGCAGTGCCCCCCGTAGTACCACTGAAGCTTTCTTT. It yields the protein CASSAPRSTTEAFF.

This rearrangement joins TRBV7-6 to TRBJ1-5; D may be TRBD1 (6 bases). The length of the CDR3 is 15 residues. The germline V gene has CDR1 SGHVS and CDR2 FNYEAQ. V was pared by 1 base and J by 5 bases, with 12 bases between. The CDR3 coding sequence is TGTGCCAGCAGCTTAGGGGACACTTCCTATCAGCCCCAGCATTTT. As protein: CASSLGDTSYQPQHF. The complete variable domain, with remaining parts taken from reference TRBV7-6 and TRBJ1-5, reads GAGVSQSPRYKVTKRGQDVALRCDPISGHVSLYWYRQALGQGPEFLTYFNYEAQQDKSGLPNDRFSAERPEGSISTLTIQRTEQRDSAMYRCASSLGDTSYQPQHFGDGTRLSIL.

This chain connects TRBV11-3 to TRBJ1-4; 11 bases are a match to TRBD1. The CDR3 loop spans 16 amino acids. Germline loops: CDR1 SGHNT, CDR2 YENEEA. After removal of 3 bases from V and 0 bases from J, the junction contained 0 bases not matched to a gene. CDR3 sequence: CASSLGQGATNEKLFF. The CDR3 DNA reads TGTGCCAGCAGCTTGGGACAGGGGGCAACTAATGAAAAACTGTTTTTT.